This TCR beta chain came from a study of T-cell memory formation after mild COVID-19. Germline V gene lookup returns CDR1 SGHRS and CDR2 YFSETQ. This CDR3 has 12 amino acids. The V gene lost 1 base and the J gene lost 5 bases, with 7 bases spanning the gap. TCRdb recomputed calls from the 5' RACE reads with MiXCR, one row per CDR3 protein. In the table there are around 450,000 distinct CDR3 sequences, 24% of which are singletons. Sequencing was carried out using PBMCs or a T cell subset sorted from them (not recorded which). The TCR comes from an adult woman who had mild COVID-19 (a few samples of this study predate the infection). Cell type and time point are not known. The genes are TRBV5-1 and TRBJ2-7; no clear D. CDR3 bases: TGCGCCAGCAGCTTGAGTCAGAACGAGCAGTACTTC. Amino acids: CASSLSQNEQYF.